This T cell receptor beta chain was recovered during a study of blood T cell repertoires in COVID-19. Study summary: In each case, the material was cDNA or gDNA derived from T cells, B-cell-depleted T cells, or PBMCs.

Per the authors' pipeline: Estimated nucleated cell counts came from reference gene primer amplification. Clones were read by immunoSEQ multiplex PCR, and TCRdb kept only the in-frame ones, dropping some. V, J and clone size are those of that table, while D and trimming were read from the DNA. The table lists approximately 130,000 clones, 75% to 90% of them singletons. This CDR3 comprises 14 residues. Germline V lookup: CDR1 MNHNY, CDR2 SVGAGI (reference sequence). V was clipped by 5 bases and J by 6 bases, with 16 bases between them. Sequenced material: peripheral blood. The chain employs TRBV6-6 and TRBJ1-2, with D unresolved. This receptor was taken from a human donor in a cohort sampled during active COVID-19. Written as DNA, the CDR3 is TGTGCCAGCAGTCCCCCTGGAGGGCCTCATGGCTACACCTTC. It codes for CASSPPGGPHGYTF.